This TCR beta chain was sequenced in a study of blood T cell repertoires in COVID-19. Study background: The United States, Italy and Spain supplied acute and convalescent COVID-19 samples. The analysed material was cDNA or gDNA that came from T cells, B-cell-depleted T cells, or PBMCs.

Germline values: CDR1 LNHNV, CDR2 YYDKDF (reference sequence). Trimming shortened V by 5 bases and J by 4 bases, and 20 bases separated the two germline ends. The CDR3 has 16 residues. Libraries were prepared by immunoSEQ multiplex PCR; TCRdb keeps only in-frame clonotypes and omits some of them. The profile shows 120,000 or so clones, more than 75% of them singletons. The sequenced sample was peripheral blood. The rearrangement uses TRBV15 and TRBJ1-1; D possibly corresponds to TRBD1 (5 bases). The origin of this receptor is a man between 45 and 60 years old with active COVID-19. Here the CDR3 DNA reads TGTGCCACCAGCCCTCCCGGTCGGGGGTTAATCACTGAAGCTTTCTTT. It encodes CATSPPGRGLITEAFF.